This T cell receptor (beta chain) was recovered during a study of OX40 agonist ivuxolimab in advanced cancers. Sequencing used immunoSEQ multiplex PCR; TCRdb keeps in-frame clones, though not all of them. The profile shows 78,000 or so clones, 86% of them singletons. Study-level findings and limits: Low normalized T-cell clonal expansion was also seen in some nonresponders.

About this clone itself: Its antigen is currently unknown.

This clonotype was sampled from an adult with an advanced solid tumor such as melanoma, head and neck, liver or kidney cancer. The starting material was CD4+ or CD8+ T cells sorted from blood, obtained in a trial of the OX40 agonist ivuxolimab.

In DNA form, the CDR3 reads TGTGCCAGCAGCCCGGGTGGGGGCAATGAAAAACTGTTTTTT. This codes for CASSPGGGNEKLFF. V is TRBV5-6 and J is TRBJ1-4, with D perhaps TRBD1 (6 bases). Looked up from germline, CDR1 is SGHDT and CDR2 is YYEEEE. V was pared by 4 bases and J by 5 bases, with 12 bases between. This CDR3 is 14 amino acids long.